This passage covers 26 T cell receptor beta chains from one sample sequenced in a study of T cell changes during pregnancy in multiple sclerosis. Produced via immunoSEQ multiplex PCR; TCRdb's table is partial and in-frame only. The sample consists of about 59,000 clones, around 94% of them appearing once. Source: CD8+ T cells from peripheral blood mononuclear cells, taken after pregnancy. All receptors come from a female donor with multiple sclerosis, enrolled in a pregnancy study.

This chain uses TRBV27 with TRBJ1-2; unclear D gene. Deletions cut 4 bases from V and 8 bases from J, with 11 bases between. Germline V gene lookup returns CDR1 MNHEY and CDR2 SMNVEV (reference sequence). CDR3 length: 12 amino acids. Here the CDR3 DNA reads TGTGCCAGCAGTTCCGGTGCGCTGGGCTACACCTTC. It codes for CASSSGALGYTF.

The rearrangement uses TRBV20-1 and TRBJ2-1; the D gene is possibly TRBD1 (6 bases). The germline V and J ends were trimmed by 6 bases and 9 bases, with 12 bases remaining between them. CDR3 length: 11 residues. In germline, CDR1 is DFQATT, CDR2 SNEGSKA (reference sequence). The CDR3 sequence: CSAPSGVEQFF. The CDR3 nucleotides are TGCAGTGCCCCTTCAGGGGTTGAGCAGTTCTTC.

The CDR3 DNA is TGTGCCAGTAGTTTTCGGACAGGCGAAGGCTACACCTTC. Translating it yields CASSFRTGEGYTF. The chain uses TRBV19 and TRBJ1-2; TRBD1 matches 7 bases. CDR3 length equals 13 residues. J lost 8 bases, V lost 5 bases, and 8 bases had no gene match. Germline CDR1 and CDR2: LNHDA and SQIVND (reference sequence).

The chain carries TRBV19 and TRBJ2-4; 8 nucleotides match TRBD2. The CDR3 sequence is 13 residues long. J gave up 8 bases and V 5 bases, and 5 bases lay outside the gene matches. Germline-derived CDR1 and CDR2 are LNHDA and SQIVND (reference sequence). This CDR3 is CASSARGGYIQYF. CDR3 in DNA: TGTGCCAGTAGTGCCCGGGGGGGGTACATTCAGTACTTC.

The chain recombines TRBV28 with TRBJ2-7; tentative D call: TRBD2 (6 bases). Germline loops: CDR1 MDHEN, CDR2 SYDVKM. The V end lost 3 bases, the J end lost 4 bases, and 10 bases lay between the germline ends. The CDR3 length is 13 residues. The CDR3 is CASSFRDWYEQYF. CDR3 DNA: TGTGCCAGCAGTTTCCGGGACTGGTACGAGCAGTACTTC. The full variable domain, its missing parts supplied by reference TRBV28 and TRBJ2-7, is DVKVTQSSRYLVKRTGEKVFLECVQDMDHENMFWYRQDPGLGLRLIYFSYDVKMKEKGDIPEGYSVSREKKERFSLILESASTNQTSMYLCASSFRDWYEQYFGPGTRLTVT.

The CDR3: CASSEGLSYEQYF. The CDR3 DNA follows: TGTGCCAGCAGTGAAGGACTCTCCTACGAGCAGTACTTC. This chain uses TRBV6-1 with TRBJ2-7; no firm D call. V lost 1 base, J lost 0 bases, and 4 bases lay in between. CDR3 length: 13 residues. Germline V gives CDR1 MNHNS, CDR2 SASEGT.

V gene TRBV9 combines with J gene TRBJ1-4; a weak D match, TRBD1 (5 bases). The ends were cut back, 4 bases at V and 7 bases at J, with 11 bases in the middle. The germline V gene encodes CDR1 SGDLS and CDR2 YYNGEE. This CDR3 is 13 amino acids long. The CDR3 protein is CASSQGGVEKLFF. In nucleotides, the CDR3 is TGTGCCAGCAGCCAGGGAGGGGTTGAAAAACTGTTTTTT. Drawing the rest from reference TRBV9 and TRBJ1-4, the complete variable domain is DSGVTQTPKHLITATGQRVTLRCSPRSGDLSVYWYQQSLDQGLQFLIQYYNGEERAKGNILERFSAQQFPDLHSELNLSSLELGDSALYFCASSQGGVEKLFFGSGTQLSVL.

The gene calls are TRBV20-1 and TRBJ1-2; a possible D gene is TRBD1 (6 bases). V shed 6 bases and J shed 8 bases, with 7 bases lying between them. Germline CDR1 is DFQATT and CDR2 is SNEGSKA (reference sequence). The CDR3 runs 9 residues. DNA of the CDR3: TGCAGTGCCCAGGGGGGCTACACCTTC. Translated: CSAQGGYTF.

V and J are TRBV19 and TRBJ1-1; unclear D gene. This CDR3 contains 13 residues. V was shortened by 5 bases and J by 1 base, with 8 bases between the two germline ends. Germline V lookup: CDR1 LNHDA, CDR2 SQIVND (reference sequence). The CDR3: CASSSSGNTEAFF. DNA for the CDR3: TGTGCCAGTAGTTCTTCCGGGAACACTGAAGCTTTCTTT.

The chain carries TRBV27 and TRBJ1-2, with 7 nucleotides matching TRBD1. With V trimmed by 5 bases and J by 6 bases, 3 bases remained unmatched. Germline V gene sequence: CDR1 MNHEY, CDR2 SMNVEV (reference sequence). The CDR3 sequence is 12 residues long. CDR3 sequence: CASSTGDNGYTF. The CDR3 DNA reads TGTGCCAGCAGTACAGGGGATAATGGCTACACCTTC.

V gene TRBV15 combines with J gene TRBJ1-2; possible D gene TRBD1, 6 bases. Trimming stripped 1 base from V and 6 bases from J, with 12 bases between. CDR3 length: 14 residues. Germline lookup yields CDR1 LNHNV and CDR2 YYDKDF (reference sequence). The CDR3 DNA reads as TGTGCCACCAGCAGAGGTCGGACAGTTAATGGCTACACCTTC. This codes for CATSRGRTVNGYTF.

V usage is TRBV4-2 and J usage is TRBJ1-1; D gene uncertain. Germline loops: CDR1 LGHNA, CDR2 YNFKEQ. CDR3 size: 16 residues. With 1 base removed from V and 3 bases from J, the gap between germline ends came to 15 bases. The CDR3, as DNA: TGTGCCAGCAGCCAAGCGTTTACTTATGGAGACACTGAAGCTTTCTTT. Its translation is CASSQAFTYGDTEAFF.

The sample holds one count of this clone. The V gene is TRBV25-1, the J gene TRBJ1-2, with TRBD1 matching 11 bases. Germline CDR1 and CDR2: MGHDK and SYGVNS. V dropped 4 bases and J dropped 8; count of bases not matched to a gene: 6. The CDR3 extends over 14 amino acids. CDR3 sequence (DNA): TGTGCCAGCAGTGCAGGACAGGGGGCTGGAGGCTACACCTTC. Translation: CASSAGQGAGGYTF.

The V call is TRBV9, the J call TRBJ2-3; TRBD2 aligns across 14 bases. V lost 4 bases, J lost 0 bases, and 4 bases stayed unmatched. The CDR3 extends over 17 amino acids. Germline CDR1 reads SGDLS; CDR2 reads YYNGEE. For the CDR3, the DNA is TGTGCCAGCAGCAGGACTAGCGGGAGGACTAGCACAGATACGCAGTATTTT. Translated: CASSRTSGRTSTDTQYF.

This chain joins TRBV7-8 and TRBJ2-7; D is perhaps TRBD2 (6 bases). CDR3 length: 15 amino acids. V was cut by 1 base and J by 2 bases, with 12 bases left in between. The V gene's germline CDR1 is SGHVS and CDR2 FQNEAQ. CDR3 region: CASSLVGGSAYEQYF. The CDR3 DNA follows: TGTGCCAGCAGCTTAGTCGGGGGTTCCGCCTACGAGCAGTACTTC.

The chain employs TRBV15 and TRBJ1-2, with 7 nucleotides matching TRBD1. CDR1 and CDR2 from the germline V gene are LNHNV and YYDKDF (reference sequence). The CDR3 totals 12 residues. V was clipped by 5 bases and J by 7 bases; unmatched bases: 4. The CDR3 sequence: CATSAGTAGYTF. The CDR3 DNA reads TGTGCCACCAGCGCCGGGACAGCTGGCTACACCTTC.

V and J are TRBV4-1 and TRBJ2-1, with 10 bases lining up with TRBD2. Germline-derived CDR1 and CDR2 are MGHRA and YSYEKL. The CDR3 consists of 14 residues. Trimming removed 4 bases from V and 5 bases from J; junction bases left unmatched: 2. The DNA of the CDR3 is TGCGCCAGCAGCCCTAGCGGGAGCAACAATGAGCAGTTCTTC. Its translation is CASSPSGSNNEQFF.

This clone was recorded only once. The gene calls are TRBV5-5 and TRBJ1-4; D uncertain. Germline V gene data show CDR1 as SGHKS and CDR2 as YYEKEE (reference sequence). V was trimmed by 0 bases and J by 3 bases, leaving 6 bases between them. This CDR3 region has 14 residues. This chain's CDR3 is CASSLGQANEKLFF. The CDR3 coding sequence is TGTGCCAGCAGCTTGGGGCAGGCTAATGAAAAACTGTTTTTT.

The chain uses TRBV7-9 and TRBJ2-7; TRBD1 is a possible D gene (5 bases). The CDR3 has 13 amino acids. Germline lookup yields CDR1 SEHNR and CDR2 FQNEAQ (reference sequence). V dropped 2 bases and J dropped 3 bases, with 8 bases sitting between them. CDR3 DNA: TGTGCCAGCAGCTTACGACAGTTCTACGAGCAGTACTTC. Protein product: CASSLRQFYEQYF.

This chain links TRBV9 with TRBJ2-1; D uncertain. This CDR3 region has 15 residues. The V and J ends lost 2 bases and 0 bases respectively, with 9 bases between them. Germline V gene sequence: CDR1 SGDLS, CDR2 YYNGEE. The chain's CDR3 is CASSVYLSSYNEQFF. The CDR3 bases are TGTGCCAGCAGCGTCTACCTGAGCTCCTACAATGAGCAGTTCTTC.

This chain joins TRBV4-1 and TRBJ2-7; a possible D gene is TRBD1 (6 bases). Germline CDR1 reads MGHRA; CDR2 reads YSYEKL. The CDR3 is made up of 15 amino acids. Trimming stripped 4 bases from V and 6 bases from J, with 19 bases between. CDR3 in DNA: TGCGCCAGCAGCCCAGTGGCAGGGACATCTCTCGAGCAGTACTTC. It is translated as CASSPVAGTSLEQYF.

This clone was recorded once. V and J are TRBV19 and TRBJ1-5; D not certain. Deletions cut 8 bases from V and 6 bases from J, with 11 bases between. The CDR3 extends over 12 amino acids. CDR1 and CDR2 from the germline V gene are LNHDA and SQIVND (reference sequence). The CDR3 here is CASAHSGQPQHF. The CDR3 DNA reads TGTGCCAGTGCACACTCGGGTCAGCCCCAGCATTTT. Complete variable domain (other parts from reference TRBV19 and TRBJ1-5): DGGITQSPKYLFRKEGQNVTLSCEQNLNHDAMYWYRQDPGQGLRLIYYSQIVNDFQKGDIAEGYSVSREKKESFPLTVTSAQKNPTAFYLCASAHSGQPQHFGDGTRLSIL.

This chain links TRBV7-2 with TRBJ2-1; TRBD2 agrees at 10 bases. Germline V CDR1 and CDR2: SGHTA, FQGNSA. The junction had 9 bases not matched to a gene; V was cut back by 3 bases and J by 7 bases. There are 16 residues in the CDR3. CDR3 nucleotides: TGTGCCAGCAGCTTGAACAGCGGGAGGGCCGGGAATGAGCAGTTCTTC. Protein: CASSLNSGRAGNEQFF.

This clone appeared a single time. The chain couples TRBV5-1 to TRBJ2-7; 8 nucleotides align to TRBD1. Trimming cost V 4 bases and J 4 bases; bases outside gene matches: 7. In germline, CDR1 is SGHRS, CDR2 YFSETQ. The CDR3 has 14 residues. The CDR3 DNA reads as TGCGCCAGCAGCGCTCAGGGGGCAACGTACGAGCAGTACTTC. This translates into CASSAQGATYEQYF.

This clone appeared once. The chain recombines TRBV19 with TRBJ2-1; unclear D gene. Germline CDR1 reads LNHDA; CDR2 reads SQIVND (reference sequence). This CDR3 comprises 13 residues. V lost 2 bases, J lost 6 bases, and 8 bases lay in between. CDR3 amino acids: CASSIRVSNEQFF. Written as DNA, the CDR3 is TGTGCCAGTAGTATACGAGTCTCCAATGAGCAGTTCTTC.

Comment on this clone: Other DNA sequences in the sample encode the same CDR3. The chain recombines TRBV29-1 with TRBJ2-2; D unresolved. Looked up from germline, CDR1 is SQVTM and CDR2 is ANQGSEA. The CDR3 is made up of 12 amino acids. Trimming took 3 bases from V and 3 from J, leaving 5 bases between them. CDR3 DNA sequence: TGCAGCGTTGATGGAGACACCGGGGAGCTGTTTTTT. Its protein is CSVDGDTGELFF.